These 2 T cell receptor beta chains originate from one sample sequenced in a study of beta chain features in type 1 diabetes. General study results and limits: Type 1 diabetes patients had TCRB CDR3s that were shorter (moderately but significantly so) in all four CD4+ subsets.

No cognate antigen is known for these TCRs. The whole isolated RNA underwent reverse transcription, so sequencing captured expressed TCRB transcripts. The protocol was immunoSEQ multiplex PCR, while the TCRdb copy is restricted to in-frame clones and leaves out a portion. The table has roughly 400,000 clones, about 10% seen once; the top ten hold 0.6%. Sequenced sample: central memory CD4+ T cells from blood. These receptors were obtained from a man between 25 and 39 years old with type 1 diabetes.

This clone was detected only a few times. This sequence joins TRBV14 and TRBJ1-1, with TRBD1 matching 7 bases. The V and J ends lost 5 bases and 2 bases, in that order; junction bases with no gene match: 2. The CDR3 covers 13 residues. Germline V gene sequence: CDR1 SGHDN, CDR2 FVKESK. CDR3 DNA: TGTGCCAGCAGCTGGGACAGAAACACTGAAGCTTTCTTT. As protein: CASSWDRNTEAFF. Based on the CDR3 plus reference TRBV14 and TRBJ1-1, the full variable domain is EAGVTQFPSHSVIEKGQTVTLRCDPISGHDNLYWYRRVMGKEIKFLLHFVKESKQDESGMPNNRFLAERTGGTYSTLKVQPAELEDSGVYFCASSWDRNTEAFFGQGTRLTVV.

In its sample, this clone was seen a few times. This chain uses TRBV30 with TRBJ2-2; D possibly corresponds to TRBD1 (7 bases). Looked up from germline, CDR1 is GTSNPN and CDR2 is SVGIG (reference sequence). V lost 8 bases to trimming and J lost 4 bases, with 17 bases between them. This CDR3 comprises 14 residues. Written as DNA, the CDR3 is TGTGCCCGCGGGGACAGAGAAATCACCGGGGAGCTGTTTTTT. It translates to CARGDREITGELFF.